This T cell receptor (beta chain) was identified in a study of T-cell reconstitution after alpha-beta-depleted transplantation in children. Only a few counts were recorded for this clonotype. Preparation of the TCRbeta library was carried out with unique molecular identifiers. Via MiXCR, TCRdb re-called the PCR reads, giving one row per CDR3 protein. The sample lists a few hundred thousand distinct CDR3 sequences, about a tenth occurring once. The receptor was derived from a human donor who donated a stem cell graft to a child with acute lymphoblastic leukemia. Source: PBMCs from the stem cell graft donor, taken from the stem cell graft.

CDR3 region: CASSQRGPAAGETQYF. Written as DNA, the CDR3 is TGTGCCAGCAGCCAAAGGGGCCCGGCAGCGGGAGAGACCCAGTACTTC. This chain joins TRBV3-1 and TRBJ2-5, with D perhaps TRBD2 (6 bases). Trimming pared 2 bases from V and 4 bases from J, leaving 17 bases between. This CDR3 has 16 residues. Germline loops: CDR1 LGHDT, CDR2 YNNKEL (reference sequence).